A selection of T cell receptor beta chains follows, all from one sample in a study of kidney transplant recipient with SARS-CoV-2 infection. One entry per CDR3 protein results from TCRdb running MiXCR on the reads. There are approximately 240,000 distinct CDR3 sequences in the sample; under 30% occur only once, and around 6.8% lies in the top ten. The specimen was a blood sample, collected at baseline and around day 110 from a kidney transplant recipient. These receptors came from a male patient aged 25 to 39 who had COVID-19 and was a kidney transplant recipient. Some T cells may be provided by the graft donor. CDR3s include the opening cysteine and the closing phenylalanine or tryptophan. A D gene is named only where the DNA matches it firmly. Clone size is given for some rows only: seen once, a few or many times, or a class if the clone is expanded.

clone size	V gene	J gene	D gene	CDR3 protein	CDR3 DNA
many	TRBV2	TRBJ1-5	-	CASSDLGYNQPQHF	TGTGCCAGCAGTGATTTGGGGTACAATCAGCCCCAGCATTTT
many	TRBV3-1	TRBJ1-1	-	CASSNDCPISIRTEAFF	TGTGCCAGCAGCAACGACTGTCCCATTTCAATTCGCACTGAAGCTTTCTTT
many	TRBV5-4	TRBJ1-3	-	CASSSGWGTGNTIYF	TGTGCCAGCAGCTCAGGATGGGGAACTGGAAACACCATATATTTT
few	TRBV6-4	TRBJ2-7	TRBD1	CASSDFRTGWFHEQYF	TGTGCCAGCAGTGACTTTAGGACAGGGTGGTTCCACGAGCAGTACTTC
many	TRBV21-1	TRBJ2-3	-	CASRHVVATVMQDTQYF	TGTGCCAGCAGGCATGTAGTAGCTACAGTCATGCAAGATACGCAGTATTTT
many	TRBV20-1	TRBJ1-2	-	CSAQTGVYGYTF	TGCAGTGCGCAGACAGGCGTATATGGCTACACCTTC
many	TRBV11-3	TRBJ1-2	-	CASSTTDDLGKTYGYTF	TGTGCCAGCAGCACCACAGACGATCTCGGAAAGACCTATGGCTACACCTTC
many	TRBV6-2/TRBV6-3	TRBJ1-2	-	CASSFARADGYTF	TGTGCCAGCAGTTTTGCCAGGGCGGATGGCTACACCTTC
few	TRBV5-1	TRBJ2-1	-	CASSPLGGGLSYNEQFF	TGCGCCAGCAGCCCGTTGGGGGGAGGCCTCTCCTACAATGAGCAGTTCTTC
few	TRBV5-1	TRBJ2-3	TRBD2	CASRASSGRVRGTDTQYF	TGCGCCAGCAGAGCTTCCAGCGGGAGGGTTCGCGGCACAGATACGCAGTATTTT
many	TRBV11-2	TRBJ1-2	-	CASSGPETSRKTYGYTF	TGTGCCAGCAGCGGGCCAGAAACAAGCAGAAAGACCTATGGCTACACCTTC
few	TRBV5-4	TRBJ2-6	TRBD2	CASRSGTSGSSGANVLTF	TGTGCCAGCAGATCCGGGACTAGCGGCTCCTCTGGGGCCAACGTCCTGACTTTC
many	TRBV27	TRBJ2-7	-	CASSLKGGRDEQYF	TGTGCCAGCAGTTTAAAGGGTGGTAGGGACGAGCAGTACTTC
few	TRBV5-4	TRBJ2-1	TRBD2	CASSLTSGTYNEQFF	TGTGCCAGCAGCTTGACTAGCGGGACCTACAATGAGCAGTTCTTC
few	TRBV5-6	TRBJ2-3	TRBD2	CASSRGLTSGVDTDTQYF	TGTGCCAGCAGCCGGGGGCTGACTAGCGGGGTTGACACAGATACGCAGTATTTT
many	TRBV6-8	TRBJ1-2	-	CASSSCGRSRKTYGYTF	TGTGCCAGCAGTAGTTGTGGACGCTCTAGAAAGACCTATGGCTACACCTTC
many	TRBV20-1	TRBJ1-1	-	CSARDSAEAFF	TGCAGTGCTAGAGATTCGGCTGAAGCTTTCTTT
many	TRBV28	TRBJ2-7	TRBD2	CASSLIGLADLYEQYF	TGTGCCAGCAGTCTTATCGGACTAGCGGATTTGTACGAGCAGTACTTC
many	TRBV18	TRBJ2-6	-	CASSLGGASGANVLTF	TGTGCCAGCTCACTGGGGGGGGCCTCTGGGGCCAACGTCCTGACTTTC
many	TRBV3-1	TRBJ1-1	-	CASSIRVPISIRTEAFF	TGTGCCAGCAGCATCAGGGTTCCCATTTCAATTCGCACTGAAGCTTTCTTT
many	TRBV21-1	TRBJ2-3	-	CASRFKLATVMQDTQYF	TGTGCCAGCAGATTCAAGCTAGCTACAGTCATGCAAGATACGCAGTATTTT
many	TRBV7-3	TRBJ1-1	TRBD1	CASSLGEGQGVTEAFF	TGTGCCAGCAGCTTAGGGGAGGGACAGGGTGTCACTGAAGCTTTCTTT
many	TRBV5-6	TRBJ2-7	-	CATSPGWNYYEQYF	TGTGCCACCAGCCCCGGGTGGAACTACTACGAGCAGTACTTC
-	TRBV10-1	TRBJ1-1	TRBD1	CASSYWTGETEAFF	TGCGCCAGCAGTTATTGGACAGGGGAAACTGAAGCTTTCTTT
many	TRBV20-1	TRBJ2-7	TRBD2	CSASSRSRGGPPYEQYF	TGCAGTGCTAGTAGCCGTTCTAGGGGAGGGCCCCCCTACGAGCAGTACTTC
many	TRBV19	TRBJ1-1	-	CASSLRTGNTEAFF	TGTGCCAGTAGTCTCCGGACGGGGAACACTGAAGCTTTCTTT